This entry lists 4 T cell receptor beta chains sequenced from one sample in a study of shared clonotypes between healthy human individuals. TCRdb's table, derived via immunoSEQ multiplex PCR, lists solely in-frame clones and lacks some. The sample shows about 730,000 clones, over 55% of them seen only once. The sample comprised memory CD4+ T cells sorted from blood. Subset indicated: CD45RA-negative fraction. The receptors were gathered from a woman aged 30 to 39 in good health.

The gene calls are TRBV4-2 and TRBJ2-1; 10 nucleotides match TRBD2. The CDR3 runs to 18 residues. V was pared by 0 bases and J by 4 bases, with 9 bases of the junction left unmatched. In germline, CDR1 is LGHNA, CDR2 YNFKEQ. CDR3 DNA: TGTGCCAGCAGCCAAGATCTAGCGGGAGCCCAAGGTTACAATGAGCAGTTCTTC. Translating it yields CASSQDLAGAQGYNEQFF.

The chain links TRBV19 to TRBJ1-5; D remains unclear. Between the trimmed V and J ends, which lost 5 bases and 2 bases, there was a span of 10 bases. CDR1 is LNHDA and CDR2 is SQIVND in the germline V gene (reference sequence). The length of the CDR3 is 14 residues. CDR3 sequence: CASSWERGNQPQHF. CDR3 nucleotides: TGTGCCAGTAGTTGGGAGCGAGGCAATCAGCCCCAGCATTTT.

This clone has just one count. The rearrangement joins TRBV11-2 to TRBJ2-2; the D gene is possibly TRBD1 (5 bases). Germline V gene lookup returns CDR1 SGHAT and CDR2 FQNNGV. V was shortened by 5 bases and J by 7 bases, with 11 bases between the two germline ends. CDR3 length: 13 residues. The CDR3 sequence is CASSPGKGGELFF. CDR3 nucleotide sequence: TGTGCCAGCAGCCCAGGGAAGGGCGGGGAGCTGTTTTTT.

As DNA, the CDR3 is TGTGCCAGTAGTATCGGGCTAGCGGCCTACAATGAGCAGTTCTTC. It yields the protein CASSIGLAAYNEQFF. This chain links TRBV19 with TRBJ2-1, with TRBD2 identical over 7 bases. V dropped 3 bases and J dropped 2; count of bases not matched to a gene: 4. CDR1 and CDR2 from the germline V gene are LNHDA and SQIVND (reference sequence). The CDR3 has 15 residues.